The sequence of this T cell receptor beta chain was determined in a study of blood T cell repertoires in COVID-19. About the study: Sites in the United States, Italy and Spain provided acute and convalescent COVID-19 samples. Nucleic acid was either cDNA or gDNA, and it came from T cells, B-cell-depleted T cells, or PBMCs.

Authors' processing steps: Estimation of nucleated cell counts relied on the amplification of reference gene primers. Assay used: immunoSEQ multiplex PCR; TCRdb lists only in-frame clones, some missing. V, J and clone size are taken as reported in that table, and D and trimming were inferred from the DNA itself. The sample has some 97,000 clones; roughly nine tenths are singletons. Germline V gene data show CDR1 as MNHNS and CDR2 as SASEGT. Between the trimmed V and J ends, which lost 3 bases and 4 bases, there was a span of 3 bases. This CDR3 region has 11 residues. The chain joins TRBV6-1 to TRBJ2-5, with unresolved D. The receptor was derived from a man in his sixties with acute or convalescent COVID-19. Material for sequencing was peripheral blood. CDR3 loop: CASSDRETQYF. The DNA of the CDR3 is TGTGCCAGCAGTGACCGAGAGACCCAGTACTTC.